This T cell receptor beta chain derives from a study of molecular identifiers for immune sequencing clone quantification. Overall study findings and caveats: Detection of one spiked Jurkat cell's TCR RNA reportedly worked in 750,000 to 1,000,000 naive cells.

This clonotype appeared many times. What it recognizes is unknown. MiXCR, run by TCRdb on the PCR reads, gives a single entry per CDR3 protein. The sample yields hundreds of thousands of distinct CDR3 sequences, just under 20% seen once. CDR3 length equals 12 residues. Germline assignment: CDR1 DFQATT and CDR2 SNEGSKA (reference sequence). The sequenced sample was naive CD8+ T cells from blood, with Jurkat cell RNA spiked in. Subset noted: FACS-sorted CD8+CD4-CCR7+CD45RA+ naive T cells. The clonotype comes from a human donor in good health. Some libraries in this study had Jurkat cell RNA spiked in. The gene calls are TRBV20-1 and TRBJ2-3, with D unclear. DNA for the CDR3: TGCAAAGGTGGGCTTCGCACAGATACGCAGTATTTT. It yields the protein CKGGLRTDTQYF.